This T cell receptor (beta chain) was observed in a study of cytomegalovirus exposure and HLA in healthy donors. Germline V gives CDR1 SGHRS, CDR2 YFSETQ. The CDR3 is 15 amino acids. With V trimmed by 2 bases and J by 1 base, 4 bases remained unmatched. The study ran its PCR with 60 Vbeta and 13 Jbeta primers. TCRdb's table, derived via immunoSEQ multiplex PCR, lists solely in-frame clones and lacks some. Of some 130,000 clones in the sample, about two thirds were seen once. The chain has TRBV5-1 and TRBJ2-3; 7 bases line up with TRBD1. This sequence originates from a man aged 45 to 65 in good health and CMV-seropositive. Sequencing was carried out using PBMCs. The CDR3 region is CASSLTGARTDTQYF. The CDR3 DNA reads TGCGCCAGCAGCTTAACAGGGGCGCGCACAGATACGCAGTATTTT.